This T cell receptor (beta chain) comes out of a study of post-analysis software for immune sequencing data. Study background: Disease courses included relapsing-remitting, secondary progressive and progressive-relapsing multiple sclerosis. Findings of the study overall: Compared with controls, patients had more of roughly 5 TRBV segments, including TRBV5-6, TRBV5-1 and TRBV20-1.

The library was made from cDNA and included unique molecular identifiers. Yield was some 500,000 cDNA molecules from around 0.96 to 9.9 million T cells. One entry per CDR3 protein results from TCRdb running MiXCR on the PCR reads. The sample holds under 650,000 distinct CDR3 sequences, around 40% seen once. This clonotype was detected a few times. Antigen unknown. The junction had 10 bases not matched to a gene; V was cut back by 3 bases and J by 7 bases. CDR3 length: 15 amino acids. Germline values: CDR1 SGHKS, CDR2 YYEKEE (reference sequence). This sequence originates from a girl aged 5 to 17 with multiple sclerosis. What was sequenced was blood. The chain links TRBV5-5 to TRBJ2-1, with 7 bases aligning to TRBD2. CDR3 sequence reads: CASSSTGLLRNEQFF. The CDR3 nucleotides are TGTGCCAGCAGCTCAACGGGACTACTTCGGAATGAGCAGTTCTTC.